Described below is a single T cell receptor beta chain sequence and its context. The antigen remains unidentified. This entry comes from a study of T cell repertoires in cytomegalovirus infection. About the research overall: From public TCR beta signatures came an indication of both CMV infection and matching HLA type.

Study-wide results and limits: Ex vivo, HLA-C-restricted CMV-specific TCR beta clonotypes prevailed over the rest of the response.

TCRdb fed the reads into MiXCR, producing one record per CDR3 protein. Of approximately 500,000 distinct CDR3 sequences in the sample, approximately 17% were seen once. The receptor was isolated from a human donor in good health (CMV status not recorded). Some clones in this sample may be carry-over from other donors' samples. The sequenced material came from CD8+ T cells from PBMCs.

CDR3 in amino acids: CASSFRTDSYEQYF. For the CDR3, the DNA is TGTGCCAGCAGCTTTCGGACTGACTCCTACGAGCAGTACTTC. The chain carries TRBV5-5 and TRBJ2-7; D may be TRBD2 (5 bases). The V end lost 2 bases, the J end lost 0 bases, and 9 bases lay between the germline ends. The CDR3 is made up of 14 amino acids. In germline, CDR1 is SGHKS, CDR2 YYEKEE (reference sequence).